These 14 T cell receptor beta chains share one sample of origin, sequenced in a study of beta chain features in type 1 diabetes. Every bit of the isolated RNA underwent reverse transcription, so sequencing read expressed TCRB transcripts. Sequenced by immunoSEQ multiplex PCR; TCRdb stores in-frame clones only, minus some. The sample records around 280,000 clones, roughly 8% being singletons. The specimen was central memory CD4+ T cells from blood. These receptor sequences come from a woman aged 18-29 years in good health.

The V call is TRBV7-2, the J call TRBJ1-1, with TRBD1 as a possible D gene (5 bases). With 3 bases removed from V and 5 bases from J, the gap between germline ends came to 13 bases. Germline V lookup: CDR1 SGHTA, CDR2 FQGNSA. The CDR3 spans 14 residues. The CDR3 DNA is TGTGCCAGCAGCTTTTGGGAGGGGATGACTGAAGCTTTCTTT. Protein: CASSFWEGMTEAFF.

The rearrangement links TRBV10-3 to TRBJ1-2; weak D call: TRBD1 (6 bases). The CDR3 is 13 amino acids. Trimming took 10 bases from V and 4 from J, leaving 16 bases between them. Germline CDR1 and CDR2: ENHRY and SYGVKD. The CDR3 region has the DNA TGTGCCACCTGGACGGACAGCGCCTATGGCTACACCTTC. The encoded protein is CATWTDSAYGYTF.

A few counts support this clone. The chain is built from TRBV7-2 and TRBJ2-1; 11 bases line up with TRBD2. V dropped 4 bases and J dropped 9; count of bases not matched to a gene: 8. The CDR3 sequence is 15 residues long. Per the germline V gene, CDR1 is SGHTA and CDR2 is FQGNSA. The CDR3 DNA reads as TGTGCCAGCAGCTACTATAGCGGGAGGGCCCGTGAGCAGTTCTTC. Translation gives CASSYYSGRAREQFF.

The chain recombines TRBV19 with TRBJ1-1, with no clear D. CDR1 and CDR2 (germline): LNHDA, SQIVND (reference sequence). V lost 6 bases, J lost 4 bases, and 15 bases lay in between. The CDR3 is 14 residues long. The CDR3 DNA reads TGTGCCAGTAGACTCACGTACTGGGGCACTGAAGCTTTCTTT. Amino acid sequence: CASRLTYWGTEAFF.

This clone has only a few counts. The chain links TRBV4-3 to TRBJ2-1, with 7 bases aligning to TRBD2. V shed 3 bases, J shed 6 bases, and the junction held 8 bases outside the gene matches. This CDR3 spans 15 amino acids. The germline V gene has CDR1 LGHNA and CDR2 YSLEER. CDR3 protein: CASSHGLGEGNEQFF. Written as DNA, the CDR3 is TGCGCCAGCAGCCATGGGTTAGGGGAGGGCAATGAGCAGTTCTTC.

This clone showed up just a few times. The CDR3 DNA reads as TGTGCCTGGAGTGCGGAGGGGGGTCAGCCCCAGCATTTT. Encoded protein: CAWSAEGGQPQHF. V usage is TRBV30 and J usage is TRBJ1-5; perhaps TRBD1 as D (6 bases). CDR3 length equals 13 residues. V dropped 1 base and J dropped 6 bases, with 10 bases sitting between them. CDR1 is GTSNPN, CDR2 SVGIG, per germline (reference sequence).

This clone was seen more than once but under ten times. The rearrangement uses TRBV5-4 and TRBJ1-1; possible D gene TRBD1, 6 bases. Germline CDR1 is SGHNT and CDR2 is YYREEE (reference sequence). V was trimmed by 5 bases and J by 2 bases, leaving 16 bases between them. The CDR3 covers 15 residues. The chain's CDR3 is CASRLGGRQNTEAFF. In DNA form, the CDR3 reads TGTGCCAGCAGACTAGGGGGACGGCAAAACACTGAAGCTTTCTTT.

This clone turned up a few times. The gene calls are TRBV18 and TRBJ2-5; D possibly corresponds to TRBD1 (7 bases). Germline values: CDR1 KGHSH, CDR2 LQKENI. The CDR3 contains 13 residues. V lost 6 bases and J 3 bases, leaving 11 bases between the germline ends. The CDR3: CASSRGEKETQYF. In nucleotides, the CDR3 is TGTGCCAGCTCCAGGGGGGAAAAAGAGACCCAGTACTTC.

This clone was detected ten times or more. The CDR3 sequence is CASSQDLMAGANVLTF. The CDR3 coding sequence is TGCGCCAGCAGCCAAGACCTTATGGCTGGGGCCAACGTCCTGACTTTC. The V and J genes are TRBV4-3 and TRBJ2-6; unclear D gene. Per germline, CDR1 LGHNA and CDR2 YSLEER. V was shortened by 0 bases and J by 2 bases, with 8 bases between the two germline ends. There are 16 residues in the CDR3.

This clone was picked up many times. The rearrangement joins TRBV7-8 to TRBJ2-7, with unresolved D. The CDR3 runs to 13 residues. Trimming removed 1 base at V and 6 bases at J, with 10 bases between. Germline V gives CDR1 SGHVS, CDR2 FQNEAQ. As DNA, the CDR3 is TGTGCCAGCAGCTTAGAAACTGAATCCGAGCAGTACGTC. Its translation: CASSLETESEQYV.

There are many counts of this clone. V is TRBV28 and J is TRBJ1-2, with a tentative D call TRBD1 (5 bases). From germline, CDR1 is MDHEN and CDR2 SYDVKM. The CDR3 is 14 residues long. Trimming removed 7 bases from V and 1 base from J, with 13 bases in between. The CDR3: CASMVGDLNYGYTF. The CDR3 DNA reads TGTGCCAGCATGGTGGGGGACCTTAACTATGGCTACACCTTC.

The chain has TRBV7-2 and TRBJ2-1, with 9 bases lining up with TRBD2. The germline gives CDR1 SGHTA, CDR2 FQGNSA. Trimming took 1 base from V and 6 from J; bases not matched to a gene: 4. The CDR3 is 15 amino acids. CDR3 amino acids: CASSLGGTSLNEQFF. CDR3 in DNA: TGTGCCAGCAGCTTAGGTGGGACTAGCCTCAATGAGCAGTTCTTC.

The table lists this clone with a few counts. The CDR3 spells CASSQDAGDDNSPLHF. The CDR3, as DNA: TGCGCCAGCAGCCAAGATGCAGGAGATGATAATTCACCCCTCCACTTT. This chain uses TRBV4-3 with TRBJ1-6; D not certain. The V end lost 0 bases, the J end lost 5 bases, and 11 bases lay between the germline ends. This CDR3 contains 16 residues. Germline CDR1 is LGHNA and CDR2 is YSLEER.

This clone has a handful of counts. CDR3: CASSERAARTGYEQYV. As DNA, the CDR3 is TGTGCCAGCAGTGAAAGGGCAGCCCGGACTGGCTACGAGCAGTACGTC. The rearrangement uses TRBV2 and TRBJ2-7; a possible D gene is TRBD2 (5 bases). CDR3 length equals 16 residues. Germline V gives CDR1 SNHLY, CDR2 FYNNEI. The V gene lost 2 bases and the J gene lost 3 bases, with 17 bases spanning the gap.